This entry is about one TCR beta chain. Its antigen is not identified. 13 Jbeta primers and 60 Vbeta primers were used for the PCR. Data came from immunoSEQ multiplex PCR; TCRdb stores just in-frame clones and leaves some out. The table includes under 200,000 clones, approximately 80% detected once. The data were taken from a study of cytomegalovirus exposure and HLA in healthy donors. Study findings and constraints: As was reported, the classifier diagnosed cytomegalovirus status with high specificity and sensitivity.

Germline CDR1 reads SEHNR; CDR2 reads FQNEAQ (reference sequence). The CDR3 contains 16 residues. V lost 7 bases and J lost 2; bases outside the gene matches: 7. This chain links TRBV7-9 with TRBJ2-6; 8 bases agree with TRBD2. The source material was PBMCs. This TCR was recovered from a young woman in good health and CMV-seropositive. In DNA, the CDR3 is TGTGCCAGCACCCCCTCGGGGGGGCCTGGGGCCAACGTCCTGACTTTC. Its translation is CASTPSGGPGANVLTF. The full variable domain, completed using reference TRBV7-9 and TRBJ2-6, is DTGVSQNPRHKITKRGQNVTFRCDPISEHNRLYWYRQTLGQGPEFLTYFQNEAQLEKSRLLSDRFSAERPKGSFSTLEIQRTEQGDSAMYLCASTPSGGPGANVLTFGAGSRLTVL.